These T cell receptor beta chains were read from a single sample in a study of T cells in Graves' hyperthyroidism and ophthalmopathy. TCRdb ran MiXCR on the multiplex PCR reads and lists one entry per CDR3 protein. The table lists hundreds of thousands of distinct CDR3 sequences, roughly 19% of them singletons. The sequenced material came from blood. These TCRs come from a man in his fifties or sixties with Graves' ophthalmopathy. Each CDR3 is given with its conserved first and last residue. A D gene is named only where the DNA matches it firmly.

16	TRBD2	TRBJ2-7	TRBV20-1	CSARVGTSRGSYEQYF
15	NA	TRBJ2-1	TRBV7-3	CASSPGGGTGDEQFF
17	TRBD1	TRBJ1-5	TRBV24-1	CATSDQRQGAGNQPQHF
15	TRBD1	TRBJ1-4	TRBV5-1	CASREDRALNEKLFF
14	NA	TRBJ1-5	TRBV12-5	CASSPGLNNQPQHF
16	TRBD2	TRBJ2-7	TRBV24-1	CATSDSGGRSIREQYF
13	TRBD1	TRBJ2-7	TRBV20-1	CSTDRGGDFEQYF
15	NA	TRBJ2-7	TRBV12-3/TRBV12-4	CASSRKQGPSYEQYF
13	NA	TRBJ2-1	TRBV3-1	CASSPGHYNEQFF
13	NA	TRBJ1-1	TRBV20-1	CSARGPTITEAFF
14	NA	TRBJ2-7	TRBV13	CASSFDSLPYEQYF
15	NA	TRBJ1-1	TRBV28	CASSPQGPWNTEAFF
16	NA	TRBJ2-3	TRBV9	CASSRNSASSTDTQYF
13	NA	TRBJ1-5	TRBV6-1	CASSANGNQPQHF
16	NA	TRBJ2-3	TRBV7-2	CASSQGDFWGTDTQYF
15	NA	TRBJ2-7	TRBV28	CASSLGGAFIYEQYF
14	NA	TRBJ2-1	TRBV5-1	CASGAGSSYNEQFF
15	NA	TRBJ1-1	TRBV28	CASSPGTYAYTEAFF
18	TRBD2	TRBJ2-3	TRBV20-1	CSAGTAAGGPFFTDTQYF
15	NA	TRBJ2-1	TRBV20-1	CSARKGRISYNEQFF
11	NA	TRBJ2-5	TRBV7-9	CASSFIETQYF
14	NA	TRBJ2-7	TRBV28	CASSLWAVSYEQYF
14	NA	TRBJ2-3	TRBV7-2	CASSYAGVTDTQYF
16	NA	TRBJ1-6	TRBV3-1	CASSQNRGSYNSPLHF
18	NA	TRBJ1-4	TRBV14	CASSREGGQWTRQEKLFF
18	TRBD2	TRBJ2-1	TRBV7-9	CASSLDPGTSGGYNEQFF
17	TRBD2	TRBJ2-2	TRBV2	CASSDEISGSITGELFF
13	NA	TRBJ1-2	TRBV2	CASTAEQDYGYTF
13	NA	TRBJ1-2	TRBV20-1	CSASAGAGYGYTF
15	NA	TRBJ2-1	TRBV6-4	CASSRGGISHNEQFF
14	TRBD1	TRBJ2-2	TRBV20-1	CSANGQGFSGELFF